What follows are 32 T cell receptor beta chains derived from one specimen sequenced in a study of molecular identifiers for immune sequencing clone quantification. TCRdb reprocessed the PCR reads via MiXCR and lists one record per CDR3 protein. This table holds 460,000 or so distinct CDR3 sequences, around 21% found once. Source material: naive CD8+ T cells from blood, with Jurkat cell RNA spiked in. Subset described: FACS-sorted CD8+CD4-CCR7+CD45RA+ naive T cells. The receptors here all came from a human donor in good health. Some libraries in this study had Jurkat cell RNA spiked in.

This clonotype was picked up a small number of times. The chain has TRBV19 and TRBJ1-1; no reliable D call. Germline CDR1 LNHDA, CDR2 SQIVND (reference sequence). Trimming shortened V by 0 bases and J by 0 bases, and 2 bases separated the two germline ends. The CDR3 extends over 13 amino acids. The CDR3 DNA reads TGTGCCAGTAGTATAGACGTGAACACTGAAGCTTTCTTT. As protein: CASSIDVNTEAFF. The variable domain in full, with the rest retrieved from reference TRBV19 and TRBJ1-1, is DGGITQSPKYLFRKEGQNVTLSCEQNLNHDAMYWYRQDPGQGLRLIYYSQIVNDFQKGDIAEGYSVSREKKESFPLTVTSAQKNPTAFYLCASSIDVNTEAFFGQGTRLTVV.

In nucleotides, the CDR3 is TGTGCCAGCAGTTTCGGCGGGCGGAGCTCCTACGAGCAGTACTTC. Its protein product is CASSFGGRSSYEQYF. The chain employs TRBV12-3 or TRBV12-4 and TRBJ2-7; possibly TRBD2 for D (5 bases). The V gene lost 3 bases and the J gene lost 0 bases, with 12 bases spanning the gap. The CDR3 is 15 amino acids.

As for this clonotype: A much bigger clone sits one base away, suggesting this may be a read error. The CDR3 loop is CAGSPRYTGANVLTF. The CDR3 DNA is TGTGCCGGCAGTCCCCGGTACACTGGGGCCAACGTCCTGACTTTC. This chain links TRBV28 with TRBJ2-6, with D unresolved. The germline gives CDR1 MDHEN, CDR2 SYDVKM. The CDR3 extends over 15 amino acids.

As regards this clonotype: A single base separates this from a much larger clone, so it may be a read error. The rearrangement links TRBV7-9 to TRBJ1-1; no clear D gene. V lost 11 bases, J lost 4 bases, and 17 bases lay in between. CDR1 and CDR2 (germline): SEHNR, FQNEAQ (reference sequence). The length of the CDR3 is 13 residues. The CDR3 sequence: CASTTNMSTEAFF. The CDR3 nucleotides are TGTGCCTCCACGACAAATATGAGCACTGAAGCTTTCTTT.

This clonotype has only a few counts. The CDR3 spells CASSPNPGLADYEQYF. Written as DNA, the CDR3 is TGTGCCAGCTCACCTAACCCGGGACTAGCGGACTACGAGCAGTACTTC. The chain employs TRBV18 and TRBJ2-7; 11 bases line up with TRBD2. Germline loops: CDR1 KGHSH, CDR2 LQKENI. The V segment lost 3 bases and the J segment 3 bases; nucleotides outside the gene matches: 7. The CDR3 has 16 residues.

This chain uses TRBV19 with TRBJ2-7; D possibly matches TRBD1 or TRBD2 (5 bases each). The V end lost 5 bases, the J end lost 5 bases, and 16 bases lay between the germline ends. The CDR3 runs to 14 residues. Germline assignment: CDR1 LNHDA and CDR2 SQIVND (reference sequence). CDR3 sequence reads: CASSLLGARNEQYF. The CDR3 DNA is TGTGCCAGTAGTCTGCTCGGGGCTAGGAACGAGCAGTACTTC. The whole variable domain, remainder taken from reference TRBV19 and TRBJ2-7, is DGGITQSPKYLFRKEGQNVTLSCEQNLNHDAMYWYRQDPGQGLRLIYYSQIVNDFQKGDIAEGYSVSREKKESFPLTVTSAQKNPTAFYLCASSLLGARNEQYFGPGTRLTVT.

V gene TRBV29-1 combines with J gene TRBJ2-1, with D perhaps matching TRBD2 (5 bases). CDR1 and CDR2 from the germline V gene are SQVTM and ANQGSEA. Trimming took off 7 bases at V and 6 bases at J, with 16 bases between the two ends. CDR3 length equals 13 residues. The CDR3 DNA follows: TGCAGCGGGATCGGCGGGCTGCGCAATGAGCAGTTCTTC. Its protein product is CSGIGGLRNEQFF.

CDR3 sequence reads: CASSYRPGDYEQYF. Written as DNA, the CDR3 is TGTGCCAGCAGCTATCGGCCCGGGGACTACGAGCAGTACTTC. The V gene is TRBV7-8, the J gene TRBJ2-7, with D perhaps matching TRBD2 (5 bases). This CDR3 is 14 amino acids long. Trimming shortened V by 4 bases and J by 3 bases, and 13 bases separated the two germline ends. CDR1 is SGHVS, CDR2 FQNEAQ, per germline.

This clonotype was counted at least ten times. The chain employs TRBV5-1 and TRBJ2-3; tentative D call: TRBD2 (6 bases). CDR3 length: 18 amino acids. Per germline, CDR1 SGHRS and CDR2 YFSETQ. V dropped 3 bases and J dropped 2 bases, with 22 bases sitting between them. The CDR3 loop reads CASSWAGRGGVVTDTQYF. Written as DNA, the CDR3 is TGCGCCAGCAGCTGGGCCGGTAGAGGCGGGGTGGTCACAGATACGCAGTATTTT.

This clonotype appeared a single time. The gene calls are TRBV6-1 and TRBJ2-2; D perhaps matches TRBD1 (6 bases). V lost 2 bases to trimming and J lost 4 bases, with 14 bases between them. This CDR3 has 16 residues. Germline CDR1 is MNHNS and CDR2 is SASEGT. The CDR3 spells CASSEYRVIGTGELFF. CDR3 DNA: TGTGCCAGCAGTGAATACAGGGTAATAGGCACCGGGGAGCTGTTTTTT.

This clonotype was recorded a few times. V gene TRBV7-9 combines with J gene TRBJ2-1, with TRBD2 identical over 7 bases. Germline V gene lookup returns CDR1 SEHNR and CDR2 FQNEAQ (reference sequence). The CDR3 is 15 amino acids. V shed 3 bases and J 9 bases; nucleotides not matched to a gene: 11. The CDR3 sequence: CASSFRNAGEGEQFF. The CDR3 DNA follows: TGTGCCAGCAGCTTTCGGAATGCGGGAGAAGGTGAGCAGTTCTTC.

This clonotype showed up many times. CDR3 protein: CASSSLTYEQYF. DNA for the CDR3: TGTGCCAGCAGCTCCCTGACCTACGAGCAGTACTTC. The chain has TRBV7-9 and TRBJ2-7; D call uncertain. Trimming left V 4 bases short and J 2 bases short, with 6 bases between. Germline V gene lookup returns CDR1 SEHNR and CDR2 FQNEAQ (reference sequence). This CDR3 region has 12 residues.

The chain joins TRBV28 to TRBJ1-4; no clear D. The CDR3 is made up of 14 amino acids. Trimming removed 8 bases from V and 4 bases from J, with 14 bases in between. Germline V CDR1 and CDR2: MDHEN, SYDVKM. CDR3 region: CASGTARFNEKLFF. In nucleotides, the CDR3 is TGTGCCAGCGGAACGGCTCGGTTTAATGAAAAACTGTTTTTT.

There are many counts of this clonotype. The rearrangement links TRBV5-6 to TRBJ1-3; 7 bases agree with TRBD1. V shed 0 bases, J shed 3 bases, and the junction held 3 bases outside the gene matches. The CDR3 has 15 amino acids. The germline V gene has CDR1 SGHDT and CDR2 YYEEEE. This CDR3 reads CASSLEAGGGNTIYF. DNA of the CDR3: TGTGCCAGCAGCTTGGAAGCAGGGGGTGGAAACACCATATATTTT.

This clonotype has at least ten counts. The chain uses TRBV7-9 and TRBJ2-3; D not resolved. The V gene's germline CDR1 is SEHNR and CDR2 FQNEAQ (reference sequence). This CDR3 is built from 15 residues. Trimming removed 4 bases from V and 6 bases from J, with 17 bases in between. As DNA, the CDR3 is TGTGCCAGCAGCTCAAGGGTTGGGTTGTCCGATACGCAGTATTTT. Its protein is CASSSRVGLSDTQYF.

This clonotype has just a few counts. The chain links TRBV27 to TRBJ2-3, with D tentatively TRBD1 (5 bases). This CDR3 is 14 amino acids long. V lost 6 bases and J 6 bases, leaving 16 bases between the germline ends. Germline V lookup: CDR1 MNHEY, CDR2 SMNVEV (reference sequence). The DNA of the CDR3 is TGTGCCAGCAGCGCTAGACAGTCCGTGGATACGCAGTATTTT. This encodes CASSARQSVDTQYF.

In this sample, this clonotype turned up many times. The V and J genes are TRBV2 and TRBJ1-1; tentative D call: TRBD1 (5 bases). Trimming took 3 bases from V and 2 from J, leaving 10 bases between them. Germline V gene data show CDR1 as SNHLY and CDR2 as FYNNEI. This CDR3 comprises 14 residues. The CDR3 loop reads CASSDYRTNTEAFF. The CDR3 coding sequence is TGTGCCAGCAGTGACTACAGGACTAACACTGAAGCTTTCTTT.

This clonotype has at least ten counts. The chain employs TRBV6-2 or TRBV6-3 and TRBJ1-5, with TRBD1 matching over 7 bases. Germline CDR1 reads MNHEY; CDR2 reads SVGEGT. Trimming at V came to 6 bases and at J to 0 bases, leaving 5 bases not matched to a gene. The CDR3 totals 15 residues. In DNA, the CDR3 is TGTGCCAGCAGACCACAGGGGAGTAGCAATCAGCCCCAGCATTTT. Residues: CASRPQGSSNQPQHF.

This clonotype was counted many times. The rearrangement uses TRBV9 and TRBJ2-1; no clear D gene. Deletions cut 0 bases from V and 4 bases from J, with 2 bases between. The CDR3 contains 12 residues. Germline CDR1 SGDLS, CDR2 YYNGEE. Written as DNA, the CDR3 is TGTGCCAGCAGCGTAGGGTACAATGAGCAGTTCTTC. It specifies CASSVGYNEQFF. Full variable domain (outside the CDR3, taken from reference TRBV9 and TRBJ2-1): DSGVTQTPKHLITATGQRVTLRCSPRSGDLSVYWYQQSLDQGLQFLIQYYNGEERAKGNILERFSAQQFPDLHSELNLSSLELGDSALYFCASSVGYNEQFFGPGTRLTVL.

The sample holds one count of this clonotype. This may be a read error, as it is one base from a much larger clone. The V gene is TRBV10-3, the J gene TRBJ2-3, with D perhaps matching TRBD1 (5 bases). Germline CDR1 ENHRY, CDR2 SYGVKD. The CDR3 extends over 15 amino acids. The CDR3 sequence is CAVSAVAGITDTQYF. The CDR3 nucleotides are TGTGCCGTCAGTGCGGTTGCAGGGATCACAGATACGCAGTATTTT.

A note on this clonotype: Since a much larger clone is just one base distant, this may be a read error. The J gene is TRBJ1-5, the V gene TRBV7-9; 8 bases match TRBD1. This CDR3 comprises 14 residues. Trimming removed 6 bases from V and 5 bases from J; junction bases left unmatched: 6. CDR1 and CDR2 from the germline V gene are SEHNR and FQNEAQ (reference sequence). The DNA of the CDR3 is TGTGCCAGCAGTCGGGGACAGGCGCATCAGCCCCAGCATTTT. Residues: CASSRGQAHQPQHF.

This clonotype was picked up a small number of times. The chain recombines TRBV4-1 with TRBJ2-3; D is possibly TRBD2 (6 bases). Germline-derived CDR1 and CDR2 are MGHRA and YSYEKL. V was shortened by 0 bases and J by 0 bases, with 10 bases between the two germline ends. The CDR3 sequence is 16 residues long. CDR3 sequence: CASSQEDGSSTDTQYF. The CDR3 nucleotides read TGCGCCAGCAGCCAAGAGGACGGGAGCAGCACAGATACGCAGTATTTT.

The V and J genes are TRBV6-2 or TRBV6-3 and TRBJ2-2; 10 bases match TRBD1. V trimming: 5 bases; J trimming: 5 bases; junction bases outside the gene matches: 8. CDR3 length: 16 amino acids. Germline lookup yields CDR1 MNHEY and CDR2 SVGEGT. CDR3 coding DNA: TGTGCCAGCAGTGAAGACAGGGGGCGCGTAACCGGGGAGCTGTTTTTT. Protein product: CASSEDRGRVTGELFF.

This clonotype was counted between two and nine times. The rearrangement uses TRBV14 and TRBJ1-2; 7 bases align to TRBD1. There are 14 residues in the CDR3. Germline CDR1 reads SGHDN; CDR2 reads FVKESK. The trim removed 4 bases at V and 5 bases at J, leaving 7 bases unmatched. CDR3 sequence reads: CASSLTGAIYGYTF. DNA for the CDR3: TGTGCCAGCAGCCTCACAGGGGCGATATATGGCTACACCTTC.

The chain joins TRBV7-6 to TRBJ2-1; 9 bases map to TRBD1. Unmatched junction bases numbered 8, after V lost 5 bases and J lost 9 bases. Germline values: CDR1 SGHVS, CDR2 FNYEAQ. The CDR3 consists of 14 residues. The CDR3 coding sequence is TGTGCCAGCAGCACTCTACAGGGGGCGAGTGAGCAGTTCTTC. Amino acids: CASSTLQGASEQFF.

The V and J genes are TRBV15 and TRBJ2-1; 10 nucleotides align to TRBD2. Trimming removed 4 bases from V and 0 bases from J; junction bases left unmatched: 6. CDR3 length: 17 residues. The germline CDR1 and CDR2 sequences are LNHNV and YYDKDF (reference sequence). CDR3: CATSNPGLALSYNEQFF. CDR3 sequence (DNA): TGTGCCACCAGCAACCCGGGACTAGCGCTCTCCTACAATGAGCAGTTCTTC.

V usage is TRBV16 and J usage is TRBJ1-2; D is undetermined. The V gene's germline CDR1 is KGHSY and CDR2 FQNENV. V was clipped by 0 bases and J by 0 bases, with 5 bases between them. The CDR3 covers 14 residues. The CDR3 DNA sequence: TGTGCCAGCAGCCAATCGTCGGCTAACTATGGCTACACCTTC. This encodes CASSQSSANYGYTF. The complete variable domain, with remaining parts taken from reference TRBV16 and TRBJ1-2, reads GEEVAQTPKHLVRGEGQKAKLYCAPIKGHSYVFWYQQVLKNEFKFLISFQNENVFDETGMPKERFSAKCLPNSPCSLEIQATKLEDSAVYFCASSQSSANYGYTFGSGTRLTVV.

Of note for this clonotype: This may arise from a read error, as a much more abundant clone is one base away. The chain combines TRBV7-9 with TRBJ1-1; unclear D gene. Germline CDR1 is SEHNR and CDR2 is FQNEAQ (reference sequence). The V end lost 1 base, the J end lost 9 bases, and 12 bases lay between the germline ends. This CDR3 has 13 amino acids. CDR3 sequence reads: CASSLEPRAKAFF. DNA for the CDR3: TGTGCCAGCAGCTTAGAACCCAGAGCTAAAGCTTTCTTT. Combining the CDR3 with reference TRBV7-9 and TRBJ1-1 gives the whole variable domain DTGVSQNPRHKITKRGQNVTFRCDPISEHNRLYWYRQTLGQGPEFLTYFQNEAQLEKSRLLSDRFSAERPKGSFSTLEIQRTEQGDSAMYLCASSLEPRAKAFFGQGTRLTVV.

This clonotype was counted at least ten times. The rearrangement uses TRBV13 and TRBJ2-2; D gene ambiguous. Trimming removed 6 bases from V and 5 bases from J, with 7 bases in between. CDR1 is PRHDT and CDR2 is FYEKMQ in the germline V gene (reference sequence). The CDR3 consists of 12 residues. For the CDR3, the DNA is TGTGCCAGCAGTTACGAAACCGGGGAGCTGTTTTTT. Translated, it gives CASSYETGELFF.

This clonotype was counted at least ten times. The chain employs TRBV7-2 and TRBJ2-1; a weak D match, TRBD1 (6 bases). Germline V gene data show CDR1 as SGHTA and CDR2 as FQGNSA. The V end was cut by 2 bases, the J end by 0 bases, with 11 bases between. The CDR3 length is 16 residues. The CDR3 loop reads CASSLTTGISYNEQFF. The CDR3 DNA is TGTGCCAGCAGCTTAACTACAGGGATCTCCTACAATGAGCAGTTCTTC. Full variable domain (outside the CDR3, taken from reference TRBV7-2 and TRBJ2-1): GAGVSQSPSNKVTEKGKDVELRCDPISGHTALYWYRQSLGQGLEFLIYFQGNSAPDKSGLPSDRFSAERTGGSVSTLTIQRTQQEDSAVYLCASSLTTGISYNEQFFGPGTRLTVL.

This clonotype occurred a few times. This rearrangement joins TRBV9 to TRBJ2-7; 7 bases are a match to TRBD1. Germline CDR1 reads SGDLS; CDR2 reads YYNGEE. This CDR3 region has 13 residues. The junction had 10 bases not matched to a gene; V was cut back by 3 bases and J by 10 bases. CDR3 sequence reads: CASSGRLTGAQYF. CDR3 DNA sequence: TGTGCCAGCAGCGGGCGACTCACAGGGGCCCAGTACTTC.

This clonotype has just a few counts. This sequence joins TRBV10-2 and TRBJ1-5; 7 nucleotides align to TRBD1. J gave up 7 bases and V 2 bases, and 5 bases lay outside the gene matches. Germline-derived CDR1 and CDR2 are WSHSY and SAAADI. CDR3 size: 14 residues. The CDR3 bases are TGCGCCAGCAGTGAGCACAGGGGAGCCCAGCCCCAGCATTTT. This sequence encodes CASSEHRGAQPQHF.